This record looks at one T cell receptor beta chain sequence and its context. What it binds is unknown. PCR was performed using 60 Vbeta and 13 Jbeta primers. Here immunoSEQ multiplex PCR was the method, and the copy in TCRdb shows in-frame clones only, minus some. The sample shows more than 90,000 clones, and about 6.8% sits with its ten largest clones. V gave up 4 bases and J gave up 0 bases, with 7 bases separating them. Germline-derived CDR1 and CDR2 are SGHRS and YFSETQ. The CDR3 sequence is 13 residues long. This record belongs to a study of cytomegalovirus exposure and HLA in healthy donors. Study context: Approximately 190 million T cells yielded about 120 million unique TCR beta sequences, as an earlier analysis found. The study placed approximately 81% of its approximately 430 genotyped donors in the Caucasian-associated ancestry cluster. Study-wide results and limits: Differences between HLA loci emerged in a later analysis of TCR association rates, with DRB1 most and HLA-C fewest. The Asian-associated ancestry cluster reportedly had fewer N-insertions than the approximately 700-donor mean in a later analysis.

The chain combines TRBV5-1 with TRBJ1-2; D remains unclear. The sample taken for sequencing was PBMCs. The receptor's source is a man in his forties in good health and CMV-seropositive. CDR3 DNA: TGCGCCAGCAGCGTAGAGTCTAACTATGGCTACACCTTC. The encoded protein is CASSVESNYGYTF.